The present TCR beta chain was sequenced within a study of T cells in Graves' hyperthyroidism and ophthalmopathy (dated 2019 in TCRdb). Background on the whole study: TCR V-J signatures able to tell the groups apart were searched for in a discovery cohort of 90 to 100 patients, of whom more than 40 had Graves' ophthalmopathy and roughly 57 had stable Graves' hyperthyroidism. An independent validation cohort of around 20 hyperthyroidism patients and 17 patients who later progressed to ophthalmopathy tested prospective prediction of ophthalmopathy. The 90 to 100 discovery patients were randomly divided into training and test sets at a 7:3 ratio. Thyroid tissue and blood T-cell repertoires from six Graves' hyperthyroidism patients were also compared in the study. After sampling, hyperthyroidism patients received methimazole starting at 30 mg daily, and ophthalmopathy patients received high-dose intravenous methylprednisolone. According to the paper, TCR Vbeta CDR3 sequencing was carried out on approximately 140 peripheral blood samples, which came from 40 to 45 ophthalmopathy, around 74 hyperthyroidism and about 17 progressor patients.

This clonotype was observed at least ten times. Which antigen it targets is not known. Base quality data are lacking; no much larger clone is found one base away. TCR beta CDR3 regions were amplified from RNA transcripts. For the first round of RT-PCR on the TCR CDR3, the HTBI primer set was used together with the Qiagen OneStep RT-PCR kit. Libraries were constructed in a second round of multiplex PCR, after which size selection and purification were carried out. Sequencing of the libraries was done on an Illumina HiSeq2000 using paired-end 100 bp reads. Per the source publication's procedure: Raw data were processed with SOAPnuke, discarding reads with adapters, uncalled bases, mean Phred below 15, or no exact constant-primer or identifier match. High-quality paired reads were merged using COPE v1.2.5, and each unique nucleotide sequence was defined as a clonotype. MiTCR v1.1 was used to align clonotypes to the IMGT TRBV, TRBD and TRBJ reference segments. The analysis included only V-J combinations with a frequency above 0.0001, which together covered 99.2% of the repertoires. A TCS score was defined as the ratio of F50 (clonal expansion) to E x V (chaos), with BLOSUM62-based TCRdist applied between CDR3 peptides within each V-J. Welch's t-statistics and random forest reduced approximately 520 V-J features to 10 to 15, which were used in a naive Bayes classifier (R e1071). Thyroid-blood repertoire similarity was quantified with the Morisita-Horn index. In-frame beta chains were kept once TCRdb had trimmed the public reads at Q25 with fastp and called clones with MiXCR. Every entry covers one CDR3 protein and lists the most common genes and DNA from its rows. These V and J calls derive from TCRdb rather than the authors' analysis. This sample has about 49,000 distinct CDR3 sequences in its table, and roughly 50% of those were observed once. 34% of the sample rests with the top ten.

General findings and caveats noted by the study authors: No statistical method was used to fix the sample size in advance, and group allocation was not hidden from the investigators. In validation, progression to ophthalmopathy was predicted by the model with roughly 71% sensitivity and nearly 75% specificity, a median of around 6.5 months before onset. Ophthalmopathy was separated from stable hyperthyroidism by a 13 V-J signature model, with 87.88% sensitivity and 81% to 82% specificity obtained in cross-validation and 80%/75% obtained in testing. Most expanded thyroid clonotypes (frequency above 0.001) were also detected in blood, a finding suggesting that blood repertoires may reflect thyroid immune responses.

Graves' hyperthyroidism was defined as stable when no progression to ophthalmopathy occurred over 18 months of follow-up. The hyperthyroidism patients were between 18 and 65 years old and newly diagnosed, with a disease duration of less than 2 months. Exclusion was applied to patients with uncontrolled infections, other autoimmune diseases, pregnancy or lactation. Diagnoses were established on the basis of clinical symptoms, serum thyroxine and TRAb, thyroid ultrasound, and orbital computed tomography. Trizol reagent was used to extract total RNA, and RNA quality was then checked on an Agilent 2100 Bioanalyzer. The CDR3 sequence holds 11 residues, the cysteine and phenylalanine included. The sequence is cut down to CDR3 DNA, 33 bases in frame from base 1. CDR1 and CDR2 are drawn from the germline V gene (reference sequence): DFQATT, SNEGSKA. V was cut back by 1 base and J by 8 bases, leaving a gap of 5 bases between them.

Sequenced material: peripheral blood or thyroid tissue (not recorded which). This clonotype originated in a man aged 18 to 35 with Graves' hyperthyroidism. The receptor chain draws on TRBV20-1 and TRBJ1-4, with the D gene too uncertain to name. The DNA sequence is as follows: TGCAGTGCTAGAGTGGAAGAAAAACTGTTTTTT. Its protein reads: CSARVEEKLFF.